Below, one T cell receptor beta chain is given with its context. Only CD45RO-negative cells positively selected for CCR7 counted as naive CD8 cells, so terminally differentiated effector memory CD45RA+ cells were excluded. Donors, healthy HIV-negative adults, lacked recent acute infections or vaccinations. Everyone who donated was a Caucasian adult who lived in Nashville, Tennessee. The sample is drawn from a study of shared clonotypes between healthy human individuals. Profiled with immunoSEQ multiplex PCR; TCRdb holds only in-frame clones, not every one. This sample has just over 2,000,000 clones; approximately 94% occur once, and the top ten carry about 1.1%. V gave up 6 bases and J gave up 1 base; unmatched junction bases: 11. This CDR3 contains 16 residues. Germline V gene lookup returns CDR1 MNHEY and CDR2 SMNVEV (reference sequence).

Input material: naive CD8+ T cells sorted from blood. The sequence was obtained from a man between 18 and 29 years old in good health. The V and J genes are TRBV27 and TRBJ2-7; 8 nucleotides line up with TRBD1. The chain's CDR3 is CASSPHSGTGSYEQYF. The CDR3 DNA sequence: TGTGCCAGCAGCCCCCACTCCGGGACAGGATCCTACGAGCAGTACTTC.